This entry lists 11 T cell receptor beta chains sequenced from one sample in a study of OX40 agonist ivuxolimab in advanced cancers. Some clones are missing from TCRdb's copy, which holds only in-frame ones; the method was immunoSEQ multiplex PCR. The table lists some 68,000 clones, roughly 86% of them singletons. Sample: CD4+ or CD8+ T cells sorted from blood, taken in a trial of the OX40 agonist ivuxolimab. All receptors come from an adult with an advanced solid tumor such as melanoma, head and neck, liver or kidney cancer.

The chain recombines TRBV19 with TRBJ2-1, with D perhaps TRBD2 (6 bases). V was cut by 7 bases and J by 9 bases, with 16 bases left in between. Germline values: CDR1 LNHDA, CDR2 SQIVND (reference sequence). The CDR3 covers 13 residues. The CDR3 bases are TGTGCCAGTACCACGTCTGGGCGGGGTGAGCAGTTCTTC. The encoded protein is CASTTSGRGEQFF.

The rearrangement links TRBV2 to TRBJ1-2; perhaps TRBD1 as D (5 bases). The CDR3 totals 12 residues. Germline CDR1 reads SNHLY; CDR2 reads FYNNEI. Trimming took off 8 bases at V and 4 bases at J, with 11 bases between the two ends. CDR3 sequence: CASGAGSYGYTF. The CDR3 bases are TGTGCCAGCGGAGCAGGGAGCTATGGCTACACCTTC.

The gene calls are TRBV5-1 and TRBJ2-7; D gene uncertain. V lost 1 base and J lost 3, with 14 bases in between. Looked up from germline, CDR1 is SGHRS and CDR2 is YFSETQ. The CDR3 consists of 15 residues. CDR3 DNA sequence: TGCGCCAGCAGCTTGCAGGTCGGTGCAGTCTACGAGCAGTACTTC. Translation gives CASSLQVGAVYEQYF.

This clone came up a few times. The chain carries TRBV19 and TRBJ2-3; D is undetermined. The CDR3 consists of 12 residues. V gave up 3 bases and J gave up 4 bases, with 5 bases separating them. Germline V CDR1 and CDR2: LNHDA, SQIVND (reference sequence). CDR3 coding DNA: TGTGCCAGTAGTATCAGGCCAGATACGCAGTATTTT. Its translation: CASSIRPDTQYF.

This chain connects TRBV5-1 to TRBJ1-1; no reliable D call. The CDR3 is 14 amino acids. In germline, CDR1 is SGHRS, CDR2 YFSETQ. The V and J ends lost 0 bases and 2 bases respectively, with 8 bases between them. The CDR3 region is CASSLGGINTEAFF. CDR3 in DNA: TGCGCCAGCAGCTTGGGAGGTATTAACACTGAAGCTTTCTTT.

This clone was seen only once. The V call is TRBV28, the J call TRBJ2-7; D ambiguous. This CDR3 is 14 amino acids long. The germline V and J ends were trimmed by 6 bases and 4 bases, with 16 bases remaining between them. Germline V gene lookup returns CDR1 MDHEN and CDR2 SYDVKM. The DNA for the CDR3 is TGTGCCAGCAGACCCGGGTCGAGCCCGTACGAGCAGTACTTC. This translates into CASRPGSSPYEQYF.

The CDR3 protein is CASSHTQGQGYTGELFF. The CDR3 nucleotides are TGTGCCAGTAGCCATACCCAGGGACAGGGATACACCGGGGAGCTGTTTTTT. J is TRBJ2-2 and V is TRBV19; TRBD1 matches at 9 bases. The germline CDR1 and CDR2 sequences are LNHDA and SQIVND (reference sequence). The CDR3 totals 17 residues. After removal of 6 bases from V and 3 bases from J, the junction contained 11 bases not matched to a gene.

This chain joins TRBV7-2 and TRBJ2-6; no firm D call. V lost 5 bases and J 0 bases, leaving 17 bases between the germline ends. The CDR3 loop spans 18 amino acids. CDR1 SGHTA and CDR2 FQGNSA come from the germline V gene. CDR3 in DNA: TGTGCCAGCAGCCGCCGGAGAAACTTATACTCTGGGGCCAACGTCCTGACTTTC. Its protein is CASSRRRNLYSGANVLTF.

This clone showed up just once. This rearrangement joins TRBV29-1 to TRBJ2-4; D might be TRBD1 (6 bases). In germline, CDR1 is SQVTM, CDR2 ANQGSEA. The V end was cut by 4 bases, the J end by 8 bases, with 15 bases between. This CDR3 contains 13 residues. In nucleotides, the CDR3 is TGCAGCGTTGTTACAGGGTCTCCTTACATTCAGTACTTC. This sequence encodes CSVVTGSPYIQYF.

CDR3 nucleotides: TGTGCCAGTAGTATCCGGACTAGCGGCACAGATACGCAGTATTTT. This sequence encodes CASSIRTSGTDTQYF. This chain joins TRBV19 and TRBJ2-3, with 9 bases that match TRBD2. Germline CDR1 reads LNHDA; CDR2 reads SQIVND (reference sequence). After removal of 3 bases from V and 1 base from J, the junction contained 2 bases not matched to a gene. CDR3 length: 15 residues.

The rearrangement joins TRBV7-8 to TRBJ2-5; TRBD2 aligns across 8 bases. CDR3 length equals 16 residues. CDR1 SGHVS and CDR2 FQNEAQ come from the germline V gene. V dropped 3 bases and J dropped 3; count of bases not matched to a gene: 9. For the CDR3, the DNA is TGTGCCAGCAGCTTTTCTAAGGAGCGGGAGAAAGAGACCCAGTACTTC. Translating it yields CASSFSKEREKETQYF. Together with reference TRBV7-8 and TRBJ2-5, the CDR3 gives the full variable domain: GAGVSQSPRYKVAKRGQDVALRCDPISGHVSLFWYQQALGQGPEFLTYFQNEAQLDKSGLPSDRFFAERPEGSVSTLKIQRTQQEDSAVYLCASSFSKEREKETQYFGPGTRLLVL.